This TCR beta chain comes out of a study of T cell clonality in common variable immunodeficiency. The CDR3 contains 15 residues. Unmatched junction bases numbered 9, after V lost 5 bases and J lost 2 bases. Germline CDR1 SGHAT, CDR2 FQNNGV. This clone was observed many times. Read sequence stops 3 residues before the CDR3 end, and the germline J gene provides the missing end. The method was immunoSEQ multiplex PCR; TCRdb's version includes in-frame clones alone and lacks a portion of them. This sample carries tens of thousands of clones, none of them present only once. This sequence joins TRBV11-2 and TRBJ2-7; 7 nucleotides line up with TRBD1. The clonotype originates from a person aged 18 to 75 in good health. Sample: peripheral blood mononuclear cells. The chain's CDR3 is CASSPWDSTTYEQYF. Partial CDR3 DNA: TGTGCCAGCAGCCCGTGGGACAGTACTACCTACGAG. The variable domain in full, with the rest retrieved from reference TRBV11-2 and TRBJ2-7, is EAGVAQSPRYKIIEKRQSVAFWCNPISGHATLYWYQQILGQGPKLLIQFQNNGVVDDSQLPKDRFSAERLKGVDSTLKIQPAKLEDSAVYLCASSPWDSTTYEQYFGPGTRLTVT.